This TCR beta chain is from a study of T cell changes during pregnancy in multiple sclerosis. This CDR3 has 15 amino acids. The junction had 8 bases not matched to a gene; V was cut back by 2 bases and J by 9 bases. Germline V lookup: CDR1 SGHTA, CDR2 FQGNSA. The repertoire was sequenced with immunoSEQ multiplex PCR; TCRdb's copy has only in-frame clones and lacks some. The sample holds 56,000 or so clones, about 92% seen once. This receptor was obtained from a female donor with multiple sclerosis, enrolled in a pregnancy study. The source was CD4+ T cells from peripheral blood mononuclear cells, collected in the third trimester of pregnancy. The rearrangement uses TRBV7-2 and TRBJ1-5; the match to TRBD1 covers 9 bases. CDR3 amino acids: CASSLTGGGGGPQHF. DNA of the CDR3: TGTGCCAGCAGCTTAACAGGGGGCGGGGGAGGGCCCCAGCATTTT.